The 21 T cell receptor beta chains listed next were all sequenced from one sample in a study of beta chain features in type 1 diabetes. Reverse transcribing all isolated RNA meant expressed TCRB transcripts were sequenced. Generated by immunoSEQ multiplex PCR, the TCRdb table keeps only in-frame clones and is missing some. The data contain hundreds of thousands of clones, around an eighth of them singletons. Study-level points and caveats: Shortening that was moderate but significant affected the TCRB CDR3s of Type 1 diabetes patients in all four CD4+ subsets.

No cognate antigen is known for these TCRs. The sample consisted of naive CD4+ T cells from blood. These receptors came from a man aged 18 to 29 with type 1 diabetes.

This clone was detected only a few times. Other DNA sequences of this sample code for an identical CDR3. This chain uses TRBV2 with TRBJ2-5, with D unclear. The germline CDR1 and CDR2 sequences are SNHLY and FYNNEI. Trimming took 8 bases from V and 5 from J, leaving 6 bases between them. There are 10 residues in the CDR3. CDR3 sequence (DNA): TGTGCCAGCCGATTGGAGACCCAGTACTTC. It encodes CASRLETQYF.

The chain couples TRBV4-1 to TRBJ1-5, with D uncertain. Trimming pared 4 bases from V and 2 bases from J, leaving 12 bases between. Germline assignment: CDR1 MGHRA and CDR2 YSYEKL. This CDR3 is built from 15 residues. CDR3 DNA sequence: TGCGCCAGCAGCCGGCCCGGCGGTGGCAATCAGCCCCAGCATTTT. Encoded protein: CASSRPGGGNQPQHF.

This clone was seen more than once but under ten times. This chain joins TRBV29-1 and TRBJ1-2; D perhaps matches TRBD1 (5 bases). The CDR3 is 15 amino acids. Germline V CDR1 and CDR2: SQVTM, ANQGSEA. Trimming removed 3 bases from V and 5 bases from J, with 19 bases in between. CDR3 sequence reads: CSVESWAGRGYGYTF. In DNA, the CDR3 is TGCAGCGTTGAGTCCTGGGCAGGGAGAGGGTATGGCTACACCTTC.

This clone was detected only a few times. This chain links TRBV6-1 with TRBJ2-6; possibly TRBD1 or TRBD2 for D (5 bases each). Germline V gene lookup returns CDR1 MNHNS and CDR2 SASEGT. CDR3 length equals 16 residues. Trimming took 3 bases from V and 0 from J, leaving 9 bases between them. The CDR3 here is CASSEGRSSGANVLTF. The CDR3 region has the DNA TGTGCCAGCAGTGAGGGACGGTCCTCTGGGGCCAACGTCCTGACTTTC.

This clone was seen more than once but under ten times. The chain uses TRBV5-4 and TRBJ2-3, with D possibly matching TRBD1 (5 bases). V lost 4 bases and J 0 bases, leaving 12 bases between the germline ends. This CDR3 has 15 residues. Germline V gene lookup returns CDR1 SGHNT and CDR2 YYREEE (reference sequence). CDR3 nucleotides: TGTGCCAGCAGCCCATGGGGCTCTAGCACAGATACGCAGTATTTT. Amino acid sequence: CASSPWGSSTDTQYF.

This clone was observed a few times. This chain uses TRBV5-8 with TRBJ2-2; D is perhaps TRBD1 or TRBD2 (5 bases each). Germline loops: CDR1 SGHTS, CDR2 YDEGEE. The length of the CDR3 is 16 residues. Trimming left V 5 bases short and J 0 bases short, with 14 bases between. The CDR3 DNA is TGTGCCAGCAGTACCGGGGCGGTGCCGAACACCGGGGAGCTGTTTTTT. Protein: CASSTGAVPNTGELFF.

The chain has TRBV6-5 and TRBJ2-3; unclear D gene. CDR3 length: 13 amino acids. V shed 4 bases and J shed 0 bases, with 5 bases lying between them. Germline-derived CDR1 and CDR2 are MNHEY and SVGAGI. CDR3 amino acids: CASSSTSTDTQYF. The CDR3 coding sequence is TGTGCCAGCAGTTCCACTAGCACAGATACGCAGTATTTT.

This clone was counted between two and nine times. This chain links TRBV18 with TRBJ2-1, with 9 nucleotides matching TRBD1. Germline CDR1 is KGHSH and CDR2 is LQKENI. The CDR3 consists of 17 residues. V trimming: 1 base; J trimming: 0 bases; junction bases outside the gene matches: 4. The CDR3: CASSPHRGPSSYNEQFF. CDR3 bases: TGTGCCAGCTCACCACACAGGGGGCCGAGCTCCTACAATGAGCAGTTCTTC.

This clone showed up just a few times. The rearrangement joins TRBV27 to TRBJ2-3; D gene unclear. Deletions cut 6 bases from V and 8 bases from J, with 12 bases between. CDR1 and CDR2 from the germline V gene are MNHEY and SMNVEV (reference sequence). The CDR3 sequence is 12 residues long. CDR3 DNA: TGTGCCAGCAGCCCGGAGACGGGTACGCAGTATTTT. Translated: CASSPETGTQYF.

This clone was seen only a few times. The chain has TRBV10-3 and TRBJ1-3; 10 nucleotides line up with TRBD1. This CDR3 has 12 residues. CDR1 is ENHRY and CDR2 is SYGVKD in the germline V gene. The CDR3 DNA reads TGTACCGGCGGGACAGGGGACAACACCATATATTTT. It codes for CTGGTGDNTIYF.

The chain combines TRBV4-1 with TRBJ1-2, with 8 bases lining up with TRBD1. The germline V gene encodes CDR1 MGHRA and CDR2 YSYEKL. The V and J ends lost 2 bases and 2 bases, in that order; junction bases with no gene match: 7. CDR3 size: 16 residues. The CDR3 DNA reads TGCGCCAGCAGCCAACCCGGACAGGGCCTAAACTATGGCTACACCTTC. As protein: CASSQPGQGLNYGYTF.

This clone was counted between two and nine times. The chain uses TRBV14 and TRBJ2-1; TRBD2 matches at 14 bases. The V gene end was trimmed by 5 bases and the J gene end by 4 bases; junction bases not matched to a gene: 4. There are 16 residues in the CDR3. The germline gives CDR1 SGHDN, CDR2 FVKESK. The CDR3 DNA follows: TGTGCCAGCAGCTTCGGGACTAGCGGGGGATACAATGAGCAGTTCTTC. Encoded protein: CASSFGTSGGYNEQFF.

This clone was observed a handful of times. This chain joins TRBV19 and TRBJ2-3; D is possibly TRBD2 (6 bases). V was shortened by 6 bases and J by 2 bases, with 18 bases between the two germline ends. Germline V gives CDR1 LNHDA, CDR2 SQIVND (reference sequence). There are 16 residues in the CDR3. As DNA, the CDR3 is TGTGCCAGTAGCGGCGGGAAGGCCATATTCACAGATACGCAGTATTTT. Protein: CASSGGKAIFTDTQYF.

The chain combines TRBV7-2 with TRBJ1-1, with D tentatively TRBD1 (6 bases). The length of the CDR3 is 12 residues. The V gene's germline CDR1 is SGHTA and CDR2 FQGNSA. Between the trimmed V and J ends, which lost 4 bases and 6 bases, there was a span of 9 bases. CDR3 DNA sequence: TGTGCCAGCAGCTACAGGGTCGCTGAAGCTTTCTTT. Translating gives CASSYRVAEAFF.

This chain joins TRBV14 and TRBJ1-2; TRBD1 matches 8 bases. The V segment lost 5 bases and the J segment 7 bases; nucleotides outside the gene matches: 15. The CDR3 has 16 amino acids. In germline, CDR1 is SGHDN, CDR2 FVKESK. The CDR3 DNA follows: TGTGCCAGCAGCTTGCACCCGGGACAGGCCAGGTTTGGCTACACCTTC. Translating it yields CASSLHPGQARFGYTF.

Only a few counts were recorded for this clone. The rearrangement links TRBV29-1 to TRBJ1-2; maybe TRBD1 (5 bases). The CDR3 runs 14 residues. With 0 bases removed from V and 9 bases from J, the gap between germline ends came to 17 bases. CDR1 SQVTM and CDR2 ANQGSEA come from the germline V gene. In DNA form, the CDR3 reads TGCAGCGTTGAAGATTTGGGAGTACAGGAACGCTACACCTTC. Its protein product is CSVEDLGVQERYTF.

J is TRBJ2-2 and V is TRBV2; 9 bases align to TRBD2. Germline loops: CDR1 SNHLY, CDR2 FYNNEI. This CDR3 spans 18 amino acids. The trim removed 2 bases at V and 6 bases at J, leaving 13 bases unmatched. CDR3 sequence: CASSEPVRKTSGPGELFF. In DNA, the CDR3 is TGTGCCAGCAGTGAACCGGTTAGGAAGACTAGCGGTCCCGGGGAGCTGTTTTTT.

V usage is TRBV6-6 and J usage is TRBJ1-2; weak D call: TRBD1 (5 bases). The V end lost 7 bases, the J end lost 0 bases, and 12 bases lay between the germline ends. The CDR3 totals 14 residues. In germline, CDR1 is MNHNY, CDR2 SVGAGI (reference sequence). This CDR3 reads CASNRGPANYGYTF. The DNA for the CDR3 is TGTGCCAGCAATCGGGGCCCCGCTAACTATGGCTACACCTTC.

The chain has TRBV6-5 and TRBJ1-6, with 7 bases aligning to TRBD1. The J segment lost 10 bases and the V segment lost 2 bases, leaving 2 bases of the junction unmatched. The CDR3 contains 13 residues. CDR1 is MNHEY, CDR2 SVGAGI, per germline. Here the CDR3 reads CASSYGTVSPLHF. CDR3 sequence (DNA): TGTGCCAGCAGTTACGGGACAGTGTCACCCCTCCACTTT.

The V gene is TRBV18, the J gene TRBJ1-1; D is undetermined. Per germline, CDR1 KGHSH and CDR2 LQKENI. CDR3 length: 12 amino acids. V shed 4 bases and J shed 1 base, with 4 bases lying between them. The DNA of the CDR3 is TGTGCCAGCTCACTTGGGAACACTGAAGCTTTCTTT. It translates to CASSLGNTEAFF. Full variable domain (missing parts from reference TRBV18 and TRBJ1-1): NAGVMQNPRHLVRRRGQEARLRCSPMKGHSHVYWYRQLPEEGLKFMVYLQKENIIDESGMPKERFSAEFPKEGPSILRIQQVVRGDSAAYFCASSLGNTEAFFGQGTRLTVV.

The V and J genes are TRBV27 and TRBJ1-5; no definite D call. The CDR3 is 16 residues long. The germline CDR1 and CDR2 sequences are MNHEY and SMNVEV (reference sequence). V was cut by 8 bases and J by 2 bases, with 19 bases left in between. CDR3 residues: CASAWSGTVGNQPQHF. CDR3 DNA sequence: TGTGCCAGCGCATGGTCGGGTACAGTGGGCAATCAGCCCCAGCATTTT.